This T cell receptor (beta chain) was captured in a study of human T cells and chemical hapten exposure. Study background: How much TCR each sample yielded varied, mostly because pooled library volumes differed slightly.

As for time point: pre-sensitization, week 0. This sample's treatment: therapeutic diphenylcyclopropenone sensitization with weekly scalp DPC. Whole-study results and caveats: Expanded TCRs clustered into significantly more large CDR3 similarity groups than controls, the analysis revealed.

This clonotype was observed at least ten times. Its specificity is not known. TCRdb reanalysed the RACE reads using MiXCR and keeps one entry per CDR3 protein. Among some 400,000 distinct CDR3 sequences listed, roughly 4.6% were seen once. The material sequenced was whole blood, taken in connection with sensitization to the hapten diphenylcyclopropenone (DPC). The origin of this receptor is a woman aged 45-65 years with alopecia areata. Some clones in this sample may be carry-over from other donors' samples.

CDR3 DNA: TGCGCCAGCAGCCCCTCATTAAACACTGAAGCTTTCTTT. It codes for CASSPSLNTEAFF. This chain joins TRBV5-1 and TRBJ1-1; D is unresolved. V lost 4 bases and J lost 2, with 9 bases in between. CDR3 length: 13 amino acids. The germline CDR1 and CDR2 sequences are SGHRS and YFSETQ.